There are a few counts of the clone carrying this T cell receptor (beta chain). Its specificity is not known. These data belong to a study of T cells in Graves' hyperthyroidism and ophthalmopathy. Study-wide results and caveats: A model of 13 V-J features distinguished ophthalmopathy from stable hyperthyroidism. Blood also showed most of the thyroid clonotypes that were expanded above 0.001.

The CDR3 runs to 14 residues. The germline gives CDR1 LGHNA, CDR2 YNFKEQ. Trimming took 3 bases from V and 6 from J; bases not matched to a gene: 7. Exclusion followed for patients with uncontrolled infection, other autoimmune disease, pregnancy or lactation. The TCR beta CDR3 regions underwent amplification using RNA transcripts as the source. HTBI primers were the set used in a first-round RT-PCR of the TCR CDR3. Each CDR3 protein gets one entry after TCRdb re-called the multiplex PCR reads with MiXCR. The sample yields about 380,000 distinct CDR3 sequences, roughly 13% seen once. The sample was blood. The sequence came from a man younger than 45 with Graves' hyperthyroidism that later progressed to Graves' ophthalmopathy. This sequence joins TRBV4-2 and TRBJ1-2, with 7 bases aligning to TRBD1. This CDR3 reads CASSQQTGRNGYTF. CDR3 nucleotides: TGTGCCAGCAGCCAGCAGACAGGGCGGAATGGCTACACCTTC.